This T cell receptor beta chain was obtained from a study of cytomegalovirus exposure and HLA in healthy donors (dated by TCRdb to 2016 to 2017). In the study overall: A later analysis indicated that the roughly 130 validation repertoires were generated on the platform also employed for the roughly 650 repertoires of the first cohort. To predict cytomegalovirus infection status, the study brought together high-throughput TCR immunosequencing, statistical association of individual TCRs with disease status, and machine learning. A separate validation cohort of some 130 different subjects was used in addition to the approximately 640-subject first cohort. The study aimed to test whether cataloging public T cell receptors could reveal signatures of past pathogen exposure. What the research found in general, with its limitations: The classifier was reported to diagnose cytomegalovirus status with high specificity and sensitivity in both the original cohort and the validation cohort. The authors suggested that the approach could potentially be generalized to other disease states and immunological phenotypes. A later analysis had no HLA typing for the validation cohort, so co-occurrence there was scored across all 130 or so repertoires. A total of around 150 TCR beta chains were listed by the study as associated with cytomegalovirus. Most TCR sequences were observed very rarely across donors, whereas some public TCRs were present in many individuals. In vitro tests confirmed that three of the cytomegalovirus-associated TCR beta chains recognize cytomegalovirus antigens. Subsequent analysis determined that TCRs grouped into clusters in the first cohort also showed a tendency toward co-occurrence across the 130 or so validation repertoires, and approximately 94% of cluster scores exceeded 0.

The donors belonged to the validation cohort of approximately 130 subjects, which was separate from the roughly 700-subject first cohort. Libraries were built with the immunoSEQ multiplex PCR assay. The paper's data handling went like this. To diagnose cytomegalovirus status from the catalog of TCR beta chain sequences, a statistical classification framework was built. TCRdb retrieved this table from immuneACCESS and kept in-frame rearrangements only. Not all clones are present; in checked studies, unresolved V genes account for under half, and no reason is known for the remainder. V, J and clone size were drawn from that table, and D and trimming were deduced from the DNA. This sample lists tens of thousands of clones; approximately 94% were detected once. The ten largest account for around 4.5% of the sample. Concerning this clone: Which antigen it targets is not known. The record has no base qualities; no much larger clone is one base away.

The source material was PBMCs. The TCR sequence derives from a man younger than 35 in good health and CMV-seropositive.

The sequenced DNA: TGTGCCAGCAGTTCGCGGGGTTCCGCCTACGAGCAGTACTTC. Protein translation: CASSSRGSAYEQYF. This chain is built from TRBV27 and TRBJ2-7, and the D gene may be TRBD2, 6 bases matching. The CDR3 runs 14 amino acids, cysteine and phenylalanine included. The only DNA kept is the CDR3, 42 bases in frame from the first base. The germline V gene (reference sequence) supplies CDR1 MNHEY and CDR2 SMNVEV. The trim is 4 bases for V and 2 bases for J, with a gap of 12 bases between the germline ends.